These 28 T cell receptor beta chains originate from one sample sequenced in a study of blood T cell repertoires in COVID-19. The method was immunoSEQ multiplex PCR; TCRdb's version includes in-frame clones alone and lacks a portion of them. The repertoire holds roughly 300,000 clones, with roughly 93% as singletons. The sample comprised PBMCs or T cells enriched from blood (not recorded which). Receptors were obtained from a woman aged 40-49 years with acute COVID-19.

The chain joins TRBV19 to TRBJ1-3; 7 bases map to TRBD1. With 7 bases clipped from V and 2 bases from J, the junction kept 11 bases outside the gene matches. The CDR3 consists of 16 residues. Per germline, CDR1 LNHDA and CDR2 SQIVND (reference sequence). CDR3 DNA: TGTGCCAGTACTAAACTTACAGGGGCTGCTGGAAACACCATATATTTT. The encoded protein is CASTKLTGAAGNTIYF.

This clone has just one count. The chain has TRBV7-9 and TRBJ2-1; TRBD2 matches at 8 bases. Unmatched junction bases numbered 7, after V lost 6 bases and J lost 6 bases. The length of the CDR3 is 14 residues. Germline CDR1 and CDR2: SEHNR and FQNEAQ (reference sequence). The DNA for the CDR3 is TGTGCCAGCAGGGGCAGCGGGAGACCCAATGAGCAGTTCTTC. Translating gives CASRGSGRPNEQFF. The full variable domain, with the rest looked up from reference TRBV7-9 and TRBJ2-1, is DTGVSQNPRHKITKRGQNVTFRCDPISEHNRLYWYRQTLGQGPEFLTYFQNEAQLEKSRLLSDRFSAERPKGSFSTLEIQRTEQGDSAMYLCASRGSGRPNEQFFGPGTRLTVL.

This sequence joins TRBV21-1 and TRBJ2-3; TRBD2, the table's D call, was not compared with the DNA. TRBV21-1 is a recognized pseudogene. The CDR3 runs to 19 residues. The chain's CDR3 is CASSTPGLAGPRGTDTQYF. CDR3 DNA sequence: TGTGCCAGCAGCACCCCCGGACTAGCGGGGCCCCGGGGCACAGATACGCAGTATTTT.

V is TRBV28 and J is TRBJ2-3; 12 bases match TRBD2. J gave up 7 bases and V 7 bases, and 21 bases lay outside the gene matches. Germline V lookup: CDR1 MDHEN, CDR2 SYDVKM. This CDR3 is 19 amino acids long. CDR3 in DNA: TGTGCCAGCAAAGGAGCTGCGCTAGCGGGGGGGCCGCACCGTCATACGCAGTATTTT. It is translated as CASKGAALAGGPHRHTQYF.

This chain connects TRBV6-5 to TRBJ2-2; 8 bases map to TRBD1. The V and J ends lost 7 bases and 7 bases, in that order; junction bases with no gene match: 8. The CDR3 has 14 amino acids. Germline CDR1 and CDR2: MNHEY and SVGAGI. The CDR3 loop reads CASIQGARGGELFF. CDR3 DNA: TGTGCCAGCATCCAGGGGGCGCGAGGCGGGGAGCTGTTTTTT.

The chain uses TRBV29-1 and TRBJ2-4; possible D gene TRBD2, 5 bases. Germline V lookup: CDR1 SQVTM, CDR2 ANQGSEA. The V and J ends lost 6 bases and 2 bases respectively, with 11 bases between them. The CDR3 contains 13 residues. CDR3 in amino acids: CSVEDGTKNIQYF. The CDR3 DNA reads TGCAGCGTGGAGGACGGGACCAAAAACATTCAGTACTTC.

The chain is built from TRBV28 and TRBJ2-2; unclear D gene. This CDR3 has 12 residues. Germline V gene data show CDR1 as MDHEN and CDR2 as SYDVKM. Trimming removed 5 bases at V and 3 bases at J, with 4 bases between. In DNA form, the CDR3 reads TGTGCCAGCAGTCGAGACACCGGGGAGCTGTTTTTT. Protein: CASSRDTGELFF.

This chain links TRBV7-9 with TRBJ1-2; 12 bases line up with TRBD1. The CDR3 is 16 residues long. With V trimmed by 3 bases and J by 7 bases, 9 bases remained unmatched. In germline, CDR1 is SEHNR, CDR2 FQNEAQ (reference sequence). The CDR3 reads CASSFGTGGGVGGYTF. In DNA, the CDR3 is TGTGCCAGCAGCTTTGGGACAGGGGGCGGGGTTGGTGGCTACACCTTC.

The chain links TRBV7-6 to TRBJ2-1; 9 bases fit TRBD2. Germline values: CDR1 SGHVS, CDR2 FNYEAQ. The CDR3 contains 17 residues. J lost 7 bases, V lost 5 bases, and 15 bases had no gene match. The CDR3 DNA follows: TGTGCCAGCAGCAGAAAGGCTAGCGGGACGAACGTGAATGAGCAGTTCTTC. Translation gives CASSRKASGTNVNEQFF.

This sequence joins TRBV18 and TRBJ1-6; D possibly corresponds to TRBD1 (6 bases). V lost 4 bases and J lost 5, with 9 bases in between. CDR3 size: 14 residues. The germline gives CDR1 KGHSH, CDR2 LQKENI. The CDR3 protein is CASSRTEHNSPLHF. Written as DNA, the CDR3 is TGTGCCAGCTCACGGACAGAGCATAATTCACCCCTCCACTTT.

The chain joins TRBV5-4 to TRBJ2-7; D unresolved. V lost 0 bases, J lost 0 bases, and 7 bases lay in between. Germline values: CDR1 SGHNT, CDR2 YYREEE (reference sequence). This CDR3 is built from 14 residues. CDR3 sequence: CASSLGPSSYEQYF. CDR3 DNA: TGTGCCAGCAGCTTGGGGCCTAGCTCCTACGAGCAGTACTTC.

This clone has just a few counts. This chain uses TRBV5-1 with TRBJ1-2, with 8 bases fitting TRBD1. This CDR3 is built from 14 residues. CDR1 and CDR2 (germline): SGHRS, YFSETQ. V shed 5 bases, J shed 2 bases, and the junction held 5 bases outside the gene matches. CDR3 bases: TGCGCCAGCAGACCAGGGGGCGTAAACTATGGCTACACCTTC. Protein: CASRPGGVNYGYTF.

The chain links TRBV28 to TRBJ1-1; TRBD1 matches at 7 bases. V shed 4 bases, J shed 6 bases, and the junction held 11 bases outside the gene matches. CDR1 and CDR2 from the germline V gene are MDHEN and SYDVKM. CDR3 length: 15 amino acids. The CDR3 sequence: CASSSPGRRGAEAFF. The CDR3 bases are TGTGCCAGCAGTTCACCGGGACGCAGGGGGGCTGAAGCTTTCTTT.

CDR3 nucleotides: TGTGCCAGCAGCACCCAGGGGAACACTGAAGCTTTCTTT. Translating gives CASSTQGNTEAFF. The chain employs TRBV7-2 and TRBJ1-1; TRBD1 is a possible D gene (5 bases). V was shortened by 5 bases and J by 1 base, with 8 bases between the two germline ends. The CDR3 contains 13 residues. Looked up from germline, CDR1 is SGHTA and CDR2 is FQGNSA. Based on the CDR3 plus reference TRBV7-2 and TRBJ1-1, the full variable domain is GAGVSQSPSNKVTEKGKDVELRCDPISGHTALYWYRQSLGQGLEFLIYFQGNSAPDKSGLPSDRFSAERTGGSVSTLTIQRTQQEDSAVYLCASSTQGNTEAFFGQGTRLTVV.

This rearrangement joins TRBV5-1 to TRBJ1-1, with TRBD1 matching 8 bases. The CDR3 totals 14 residues. Per germline, CDR1 SGHRS and CDR2 YFSETQ. V lost 5 bases to trimming and J lost 7 bases; unmatched junction nucleotides: 10. The CDR3 is CASSAGRGLSEAFF. As DNA, the CDR3 is TGCGCCAGCAGTGCGGGCAGGGGGCTTAGTGAAGCTTTCTTT.

The chain carries TRBV7-9 and TRBJ2-1; 8 bases map to TRBD2. V gave up 5 bases and J gave up 7 bases; unmatched junction bases: 13. CDR3 length: 16 residues. Germline values: CDR1 SEHNR, CDR2 FQNEAQ (reference sequence). The CDR3 loop is CASSRSLVAGPNEQFF. For the CDR3, the DNA is TGTGCCAGCAGCCGCTCGTTGGTAGCGGGGCCGAATGAGCAGTTCTTC.

The CDR3 nucleotides read TGTGCCAGCAGTAGGGGGCAGGGAGGAATGAACACTGAAGCTTTCTTT. As protein: CASSRGQGGMNTEAFF. The chain has TRBV7-8 and TRBJ1-1, with 7 bases that match TRBD1. The V gene end was trimmed by 6 bases and the J gene end by 0 bases; junction bases not matched to a gene: 10. The CDR3 length is 16 residues. Germline CDR1 and CDR2: SGHVS and FQNEAQ.

The chain carries TRBV28 and TRBJ1-4, with D possibly TRBD1 on 6 matching bases. This CDR3 has 13 residues. Trimming cost V 2 bases and J 12 bases, with 13 bases left between them. In germline, CDR1 is MDHEN, CDR2 SYDVKM. The CDR3 sequence: CASSLRSRGQLFF. The DNA for the CDR3 is TGTGCCAGCAGTTTAAGGAGCAGGGGACAACTGTTTTTT. The complete variable domain, with remaining parts taken from reference TRBV28 and TRBJ1-4, reads DVKVTQSSRYLVKRTGEKVFLECVQDMDHENMFWYRQDPGLGLRLIYFSYDVKMKEKGDIPEGYSVSREKKERFSLILESASTNQTSMYLCASSLRSRGQLFFGSGTQLSVL.

This chain connects TRBV19 to TRBJ2-1; tentative D call: TRBD2 (5 bases). V lost 7 bases and J lost 0, with 13 bases in between. CDR3 length equals 15 residues. Germline CDR1 and CDR2: LNHDA and SQIVND (reference sequence). The CDR3 DNA sequence: TGTGCCAGTACCCTGGACTTAGGCTCCTACAATGAGCAGTTCTTC. The encoded protein is CASTLDLGSYNEQFF.

V and J are TRBV12-3 or TRBV12-4 and TRBJ2-3; TRBD2 is a possible D gene (6 bases). The CDR3 length is 13 residues. Trimming stripped 0 bases from V and 7 bases from J, with 8 bases between. DNA of the CDR3: TGTGCCAGCAGTTTAGCGGGAGGTTATACGCAGTATTTT. Translating gives CASSLAGGYTQYF.

CDR3 in amino acids: CASSQDNSGINEQFF. DNA of the CDR3: TGCGCCAGCAGCCAAGATAATAGCGGGATAAATGAGCAGTTCTTC. The chain recombines TRBV4-3 with TRBJ2-1, with 8 bases that match TRBD2. Trimming cost V 0 bases and J 7 bases; bases outside gene matches: 5. Germline CDR1 and CDR2: LGHNA and YSLEER. This CDR3 has 15 amino acids.

The gene calls are TRBV3-1 (or the pseudogene TRBV3-2) and TRBJ1-2; 8 bases fit TRBD1. The ends lost 3 bases at V and 2 bases at J; junction bases unmatched: 8. The CDR3 loop spans 16 amino acids. Germline V gives CDR1 LGHDT, CDR2 YNNKEL (reference sequence). CDR3: CASSHVSTGGNYGYTF. The CDR3 DNA is TGTGCCAGCAGCCACGTTTCTACAGGGGGGAACTATGGCTACACCTTC.

The chain joins TRBV5-4 to TRBJ1-5; 10 nucleotides align to TRBD1. There are 16 residues in the CDR3. Germline CDR1 SGHNT, CDR2 YYREEE (reference sequence). J was trimmed by 7 bases and V by 3 bases; bases with no gene match: 10. The CDR3 sequence: CASSSNTGQGRQPQHF. Written as DNA, the CDR3 is TGTGCCAGCAGCTCCAATACGGGACAGGGGAGGCAGCCCCAGCATTTT.

The rearrangement uses TRBV2 and TRBJ2-3; 13 positions match TRBD2. The V gene end was trimmed by 8 bases and the J gene end by 1 base; junction bases not matched to a gene: 6. The CDR3 runs 16 residues. Germline V lookup: CDR1 SNHLY, CDR2 FYNNEI. In DNA, the CDR3 is TGTGCCAGCCCTACTAGCGGGAGGGGGGGCACAGATACGCAGTATTTT. Protein product: CASPTSGRGGTDTQYF.

The gene calls are TRBV7-2 and TRBJ1-5; D is uncertain. The CDR3 extends over 14 amino acids. Between the trimmed V and J ends, which lost 5 bases and 1 base, there was a span of 9 bases. Looked up from germline, CDR1 is SGHTA and CDR2 is FQGNSA. The CDR3 spells CASSPTGSNQPQHF. CDR3 DNA: TGTGCCAGCAGCCCGACGGGAAGCAATCAGCCCCAGCATTTT.

This clone has only one observation. The chain links TRBV5-8 to TRBJ1-2, with 8 bases lining up with TRBD1. The V gene's germline CDR1 is SGHTS and CDR2 YDEGEE. V lost 0 bases, J lost 3 bases, and 4 bases stayed unmatched. The CDR3 consists of 15 residues. CDR3: CASSLGTGRHYGYTF. DNA of the CDR3: TGTGCCAGCAGCTTGGGGACAGGGAGGCACTATGGCTACACCTTC.

The V and J genes are TRBV3-1 (or the pseudogene TRBV3-2) and TRBJ2-2; 7 bases match TRBD2. CDR1 and CDR2 (germline): LGHDT, YNNKEL (reference sequence). This CDR3 has 15 residues. J gave up 3 bases and V 0 bases, and 1 base lay outside the gene matches. CDR3 nucleotide sequence: TGTGCCAGCAGCCAAGACGGGGGGTACACCGGGGAGCTGTTTTTT. Its protein is CASSQDGGYTGELFF.

V and J are TRBV9 and TRBJ1-1, with D uncertain. CDR1 SGDLS and CDR2 YYNGEE come from the germline V gene. The CDR3 is 14 residues long. V was shortened by 4 bases and J by 6 bases, with 16 bases between the two germline ends. The CDR3 DNA reads TGTGCCAGCAGCCCACGGACCGGGAATTCTGAAGCTTTCTTT. This gives the protein CASSPRTGNSEAFF.